This TCR beta chain came from a study of blood T cell repertoires in COVID-19. Looking at the study overall: Sites across the United States, Italy and Spain contributed samples from acute and convalescent COVID-19.

The V end was cut by 6 bases, the J end by 4 bases, with 13 bases between. This CDR3 is built from 13 residues. CDR1 is MDHEN, CDR2 SYDVKM, per germline. The data were produced by immunoSEQ multiplex PCR, yet TCRdb's version contains in-frame clones alone and is incomplete. In the table there are 300,000 to 350,000 clones, around 90% of which are singletons. The chain joins TRBV28 to TRBJ2-7; D gene uncertain. Sample: PBMCs or T cells enriched from blood (not recorded which). This TCR derives from a woman younger than 35 with acute COVID-19. The CDR3 sequence: CASSLAFLYEQYF. Written as DNA, the CDR3 is TGTGCCAGCAGCTTAGCATTCCTATACGAGCAGTACTTC. Full variable domain (rest looked up from reference TRBV28 and TRBJ2-7): DVKVTQSSRYLVKRTGEKVFLECVQDMDHENMFWYRQDPGLGLRLIYFSYDVKMKEKGDIPEGYSVSREKKERFSLILESASTNQTSMYLCASSLAFLYEQYFGPGTRLTVT.